One T cell receptor (beta chain) is described in this entry. Its antigen is unidentified. Treatment given: oral pan-JAK inhibitor, 5-10 mg twice daily. The data are from a study of CD8+ T cells in alopecia areata. Broader study findings: While patients received tofacitinib, many expanded lesional clones remained present in scalp and blood.

Investigators isolated RNA and reverse transcribed it into cDNA to act as the sequencing template. TCRdb's copy holds only in-frame clones and misses some; the assay was immunoSEQ multiplex PCR. The repertoire holds about 100,000 clones, with 55% to 75% as singletons. Germline CDR1 SNHLY, CDR2 FYNNEI. The V gene lost 7 bases and the J gene lost 4 bases, with 13 bases spanning the gap. The length of the CDR3 is 14 residues. The sample in question was CD8+ T cells sorted from blood, obtained at approximately week 55, from a patient treated with tofacitinib. The clonotype was recovered from a human donor with alopecia areata. The chain couples TRBV2 to TRBJ2-2; no reliable D call. In nucleotides, the CDR3 is TGTGCCAGCAACAAAATCAAAAGCACCGGGGAGCTGTTTTTT. Amino acid sequence: CASNKIKSTGELFF.